This TCR beta chain came from a study of control samples from healthy donors and cancer patients. Libraries were prepared by immunoSEQ multiplex PCR; TCRdb keeps only in-frame clonotypes and omits some of them. Counted here are 100,000 to 150,000 clones, roughly 91% occurring once; the ten biggest clones make up approximately 7.5%. The V end was cut by 4 bases, the J end by 4 bases, with 10 bases between. Looked up from germline, CDR1 is WSHSY and CDR2 is SAAADI. This CDR3 contains 13 residues. A single count supports this clone. The sample taken for sequencing was PBMCs. The V gene is TRBV10-2, the J gene TRBJ1-2; D unclear. The origin of this receptor is a man aged 45-65 years with head and neck cancer. CDR3 residues: CASSVRESYGYTF. The CDR3 region has the DNA TGCGCCAGCAGTGTTAGAGAATCCTATGGCTACACCTTC.